The rows below give T cell receptor beta chains drawn from one sample of a study of CD8+ T cells in alopecia areata. Repertoires were generated with immunoSEQ multiplex PCR, while TCRdb's copy carries only in-frame clones and drops some. The sample records 150,000 to 200,000 clones, around three fifths being singletons. Sample: CD4+ T cells sorted from blood, taken at week 24, from a patient treated with tofacitinib. Receptor source: a human donor with alopecia areata. Each CDR3 is given with its conserved first and last residue. Each record gives: CDR3 DNA, CDR3 protein, J gene, D gene, V gene, clone size. D genes are given only for firm matches. Expanded clones are given a class, and other clones once, few, many or no size at all.

CDR3 DNA: TGTGCCTGGAGTGTACCGGGTGGGAACACTGAAGCTTTCTTT
CDR3 protein: CAWSVPGGNTEAFF
J gene: TRBJ1-1
D gene: -
V gene: TRBV30
clone size: -

CDR3 DNA: TGTGCCTGGAGTGTACTCCCAGTCGGGGGCACCGGGGAGCTGTTTTTT
CDR3 protein: CAWSVLPVGGTGELFF
J gene: TRBJ2-2
D gene: -
V gene: TRBV30
clone size: -

CDR3 DNA: TGTGCCAGCAGTTACGTTGGGGGCCGTAACGGCTACACCTTC
CDR3 protein: CASSYVGGRNGYTF
J gene: TRBJ1-2
D gene: -
V gene: TRBV6-5
clone size: -

CDR3 DNA: TGCGCCAGCAGCTTGGGTACTAGCACAGATACGCAGTATTTT
CDR3 protein: CASSLGTSTDTQYF
J gene: TRBJ2-3
D gene: -
V gene: TRBV5-1
clone size: -

CDR3 DNA: TGCGCCAGCAGTTTGGTACCACAAGATACGTCCTACGAGCAGTACTTC
CDR3 protein: CASSLVPQDTSYEQYF
J gene: TRBJ2-7
D gene: -
V gene: TRBV5-1
clone size: -

CDR3 DNA: TGTGCCAGCAGCGTAGGACTTGGCCCTAAGGGCCTCTCTGGAAACACCATATATTTT
CDR3 protein: CASSVGLGPKGLSGNTIYF
J gene: TRBJ1-3
D gene: -
V gene: TRBV9
clone size: few

CDR3 DNA: TGTGCCAGCAGTGCCCGGGGGCTATCTAACTATGGCTACACCTTC
CDR3 protein: CASSARGLSNYGYTF
J gene: TRBJ1-2
D gene: -
V gene: TRBV6-5
clone size: few

CDR3 DNA: TGTGCCAGGATGGACGACCCGCGCAGGAAAGAGACCCAGTACTTC
CDR3 protein: CARMDDPRRKETQYF
J gene: TRBJ2-5
D gene: -
V gene: TRBV6-4
clone size: -

CDR3 DNA: TGCGCCAGCAGCCAAGGGCTAGCGGGGGGCCTTGAGCAGTTCTTC
CDR3 protein: CASSQGLAGGLEQFF
J gene: TRBJ2-1
D gene: TRBD2
V gene: TRBV4-1
clone size: -

CDR3 DNA: TGTGCCAGCAGTGAAGGACAGGGAGGCGTTTCACCCCTCCACTTT
CDR3 protein: CASSEGQGGVSPLHF
J gene: TRBJ1-6
D gene: TRBD1
V gene: TRBV2
clone size: many

CDR3 DNA: TGTGCCAGCAGCGTTACAGGGGATAGCAATCAGCCCCAGCATTTT
CDR3 protein: CASSVTGDSNQPQHF
J gene: TRBJ1-5
D gene: TRBD1
V gene: TRBV2
clone size: -

CDR3 DNA: TGTGCCAGCAGCTTCGACAGGGTCCAAGAGACCCAGTACTTC
CDR3 protein: CASSFDRVQETQYF
J gene: TRBJ2-5
D gene: TRBD1
V gene: TRBV11-1
clone size: -

CDR3 DNA: TGCGCCAGCAGCTTGGGGCAGGGGGCGGATGGCTACACCTTC
CDR3 protein: CASSLGQGADGYTF
J gene: TRBJ1-2
D gene: TRBD1
V gene: TRBV5-1
clone size: -

CDR3 DNA: TGCAGTTTAAGGGAGAACAATGAGCAGTTCTTC
CDR3 protein: CSLRENNEQFF
J gene: TRBJ2-1
D gene: -
V gene: TRBV29-1
clone size: few

CDR3 DNA: TGCAGCGTTGGGGGGCAGGGTAACAATCAGCCCCAGCATTTT
CDR3 protein: CSVGGQGNNQPQHF
J gene: TRBJ1-5
D gene: -
V gene: TRBV29-1
clone size: -

CDR3 DNA: TGCGCCAGCAGCCAAGACCCGGGCTGGGAGACCCAGTACTTC
CDR3 protein: CASSQDPGWETQYF
J gene: TRBJ2-5
D gene: -
V gene: TRBV4-1
clone size: -

CDR3 DNA: TGTGCCAGCAGACAGCGAAACAATCAGCCCCAGCATTTT
CDR3 protein: CASRQRNNQPQHF
J gene: TRBJ1-5
D gene: -
V gene: TRBV6-5
clone size: few

CDR3 DNA: TGTGCCAGCAGCTTACGACTAGCGGGGCTTCAAGAGACCCAGTACTTC
CDR3 protein: CASSLRLAGLQETQYF
J gene: TRBJ2-5
D gene: TRBD2
V gene: TRBV9
clone size: -

CDR3 DNA: TGTGCCTGGAGTCGGCCGTACTGGGGAAATTCACCCCTCCACTTT
CDR3 protein: CAWSRPYWGNSPLHF
J gene: TRBJ1-6
D gene: -
V gene: TRBV30
clone size: -

CDR3 DNA: TGTGCCTGGACCTTCTATGAGAGGACACCCCTCCACTTT
CDR3 protein: CAWTFYERTPLHF
J gene: TRBJ1-6
D gene: -
V gene: TRBV30
clone size: -

CDR3 DNA: TGTGCCACCAGCAGAGTTCGGGAGGGTCGAGAGACCCAGTACTTC
CDR3 protein: CATSRVREGRETQYF
J gene: TRBJ2-5
D gene: TRBD2
V gene: TRBV15
clone size: few

CDR3 DNA: TGCGCCAGCAGCTTGGCCCGGGGCAGGGGGACAGATACGCAGTATTTT
CDR3 protein: CASSLARGRGTDTQYF
J gene: TRBJ2-3
D gene: TRBD1
V gene: TRBV5-1
clone size: -

CDR3 DNA: TGTGCCAGCAGCCGACTAGAAAGCACAGATACGCAGTATTTT
CDR3 protein: CASSRLESTDTQYF
J gene: TRBJ2-3
D gene: -
V gene: TRBV14
clone size: -

CDR3 DNA: TGTGCCATCAGTGAGCCACAGGGTCTCGGCATTCAGTACTTC
CDR3 protein: CAISEPQGLGIQYF
J gene: TRBJ2-4
D gene: -
V gene: TRBV10-3
clone size: -

CDR3 DNA: TGCAGCGTTGGCTACGGGACAGGGTTTGAGAAACTGTTTTTT
CDR3 protein: CSVGYGTGFEKLFF
J gene: TRBJ1-4
D gene: TRBD1
V gene: TRBV29-1
clone size: few

CDR3 DNA: TGCGCCAGCAGCCAAGATCCGACAGGGCTTAAGCAGTTCTTC
CDR3 protein: CASSQDPTGLKQFF
J gene: TRBJ2-1
D gene: TRBD1
V gene: TRBV4-1
clone size: -

CDR3 DNA: TGTGCCAGTAGTAATCGACAGGGCACAGATACGCAGTATTTT
CDR3 protein: CASSNRQGTDTQYF
J gene: TRBJ2-3
D gene: -
V gene: TRBV19
clone size: few

CDR3 DNA: TGTGCCAGCAGCCAAGACCCAACAGGGAACACTGAAGCTTTCTTT
CDR3 protein: CASSQDPTGNTEAFF
J gene: TRBJ1-1
D gene: -
V gene: TRBV4-2
clone size: few

CDR3 DNA: TGTGCCAGCAGCTTGGGGCCATCCGGGGCCAACGTCCTGACTTTC
CDR3 protein: CASSLGPSGANVLTF
J gene: TRBJ2-6
D gene: -
V gene: TRBV5-6
clone size: -

CDR3 DNA: TGCGCCAGCAGCCCAAGGGGGGATGAGCAGTTCTTC
CDR3 protein: CASSPRGDEQFF
J gene: TRBJ2-1
D gene: -
V gene: TRBV5-1
clone size: -

CDR3 DNA: TGCGCCAGCAGCCAGGGGGTAGGGGTTGGAGCTTTCTTT
CDR3 protein: CASSQGVGVGAFF
J gene: TRBJ1-1
D gene: -
V gene: TRBV4-1
clone size: few

CDR3 DNA: TGTGCCTGGAGTGTCGCTCAGGTCAATCAGCCCCAGCATTTT
CDR3 protein: CAWSVAQVNQPQHF
J gene: TRBJ1-5
D gene: -
V gene: TRBV30
clone size: -

CDR3 DNA: TGTGCCTGGAGAGGTAGCGGGGTGGCTACCCAGTACTTC
CDR3 protein: CAWRGSGVATQYF
J gene: TRBJ2-5
D gene: TRBD2
V gene: TRBV30
clone size: -

CDR3 DNA: TGCGCCAGCAGCCGGGACAGGGGTTCCTACGAGCAGTACTTC
CDR3 protein: CASSRDRGSYEQYF
J gene: TRBJ2-7
D gene: TRBD1
V gene: TRBV4-1
clone size: -

CDR3 DNA: TGTGCCAGTAGTATGGGGGCGGGGCTGCAGTTCTTC
CDR3 protein: CASSMGAGLQFF
J gene: TRBJ2-1
D gene: -
V gene: TRBV19
clone size: -

CDR3 DNA: TGTGCCAGCAGCTTGGCAGCGCTGGGGACCCAGTACTTC
CDR3 protein: CASSLAALGTQYF
J gene: TRBJ2-5
D gene: -
V gene: TRBV7-3
clone size: few

CDR3 DNA: TGCAGCGTGGTAGGACTAGCGACAGATACGCAGTATTTT
CDR3 protein: CSVVGLATDTQYF
J gene: TRBJ2-3
D gene: TRBD2
V gene: TRBV29-1
clone size: few

CDR3 DNA: TGTGCCATCAGTAGTACAGGGGATGGCTACACCTTC
CDR3 protein: CAISSTGDGYTF
J gene: TRBJ1-2
D gene: TRBD1
V gene: TRBV10-3
clone size: -

CDR3 DNA: TGTGCCAGCAGTCCGCGACTAGCGGGGGGGCAAGAGACCCAGTACTTC
CDR3 protein: CASSPRLAGGQETQYF
J gene: TRBJ2-5
D gene: TRBD2
V gene: TRBV27
clone size: few

CDR3 DNA: TGTGCCAGCAGCTTGGTTGACGAGCAGTACTTC
CDR3 protein: CASSLVDEQYF
J gene: TRBJ2-7
D gene: -
V gene: TRBV5-6
clone size: few

CDR3 DNA: TGTGCCAGCAGCTCGCGGACAGGGAAAGGGGAGACCCAGTACTTC
CDR3 protein: CASSSRTGKGETQYF
J gene: TRBJ2-5
D gene: TRBD1
V gene: TRBV7-2
clone size: -

CDR3 DNA: TGTGCCAGCAGCTTACGGACGGGGGCTCTGAGAGAGACCCAGTACTTC
CDR3 protein: CASSLRTGALRETQYF
J gene: TRBJ2-5
D gene: -
V gene: TRBV7-9
clone size: few

CDR3 DNA: TGCACCAGCTTGAGACAGGATTATAGCAATCAGCCCCAGCATTTT
CDR3 protein: CTSLRQDYSNQPQHF
J gene: TRBJ1-5
D gene: -
V gene: TRBV1
clone size: -

CDR3 DNA: TGCGCCAGCAGCCAAGGTGGACTAAGCAATGATCAGCCCCAGCATTTT
CDR3 protein: CASSQGGLSNDQPQHF
J gene: TRBJ1-5
D gene: -
V gene: TRBV4-1
clone size: -

CDR3 DNA: TGTGCCAGCAGCCCTGGGGAGTTAGATGAAGCTTTCTTT
CDR3 protein: CASSPGELDEAFF
J gene: TRBJ1-1
D gene: -
V gene: TRBV5-6
clone size: -

CDR3 DNA: TGCGCCAGCAGGAGACAGAGAGACTCTGGAAACACCATATATTTT
CDR3 protein: CASRRQRDSGNTIYF
J gene: TRBJ1-3
D gene: -
V gene: TRBV5-1
clone size: few

CDR3 DNA: TGCAGCGTTACGGGACACCTGAACACTGAAGCTTTCTTT
CDR3 protein: CSVTGHLNTEAFF
J gene: TRBJ1-1
D gene: -
V gene: TRBV29-1
clone size: few

CDR3 DNA: TGTGCCAGCGAAACCGGGCCGAACACCGGGGAGCTGTTTTTT
CDR3 protein: CASETGPNTGELFF
J gene: TRBJ2-2
D gene: -
V gene: TRBV25-1
clone size: -

CDR3 DNA: TGTGCCACCAGCAGAGTGGACAGGTCCGGGGAGCTGTTTTTT
CDR3 protein: CATSRVDRSGELFF
J gene: TRBJ2-2
D gene: TRBD1
V gene: TRBV15
clone size: -

CDR3 DNA: TGCGCCAGCAGCTTGGCGAGACTAGCGGGGGGCCGCACAGATACGCAGTATTTT
CDR3 protein: CASSLARLAGGRTDTQYF
J gene: TRBJ2-3
D gene: TRBD2
V gene: TRBV5-1
clone size: -

CDR3 DNA: TGTGCCACCAGCAGGGACGTCGGTTCCTACGAGCAGTACTTC
CDR3 protein: CATSRDVGSYEQYF
J gene: TRBJ2-7
D gene: -
V gene: TRBV15
clone size: -

CDR3 DNA: TGTGCCAGCAGTGGGACAGGGGACACCGGGGAGCTGTTTTTT
CDR3 protein: CASSGTGDTGELFF
J gene: TRBJ2-2
D gene: TRBD1
V gene: TRBV25-1
clone size: -